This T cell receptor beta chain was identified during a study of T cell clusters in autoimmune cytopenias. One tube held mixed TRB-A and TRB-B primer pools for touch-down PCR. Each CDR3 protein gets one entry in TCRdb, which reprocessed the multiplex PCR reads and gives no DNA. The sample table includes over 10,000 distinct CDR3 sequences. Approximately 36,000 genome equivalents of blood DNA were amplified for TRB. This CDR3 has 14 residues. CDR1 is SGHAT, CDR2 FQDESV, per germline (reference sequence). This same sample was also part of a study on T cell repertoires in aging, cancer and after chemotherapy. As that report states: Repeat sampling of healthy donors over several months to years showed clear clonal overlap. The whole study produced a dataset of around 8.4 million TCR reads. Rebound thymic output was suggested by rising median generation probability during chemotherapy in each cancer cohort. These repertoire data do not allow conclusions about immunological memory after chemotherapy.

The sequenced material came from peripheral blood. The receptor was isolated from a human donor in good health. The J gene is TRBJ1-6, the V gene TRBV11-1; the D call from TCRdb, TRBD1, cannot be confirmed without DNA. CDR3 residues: CASSLDNPNSPLHF.